This paragraph covers one T cell receptor (beta chain) sequence. Original data processing: From reference gene primer amplification, estimates of nucleated cell counts were derived. Sequencing used immunoSEQ multiplex PCR; TCRdb keeps in-frame clones, though not all of them. Clone size and V and J calls were adopted from that table, with D and trimming inferred from the DNA. The table shows about 150,000 clones, with about four fifths occurring only once. These data originate in a study of blood T cell repertoires in COVID-19. Across the study: Both acute and convalescent COVID-19 samples were obtained from the United States, Italy and Spain.

Germline V gives CDR1 SGHAT, CDR2 FQNNGV. The CDR3 has 14 amino acids. Trimming took off 8 bases at V and 7 bases at J, with 17 bases between the two ends. The sample comprised peripheral blood. The receptor was isolated from a human donor with acute or convalescent COVID-19. The donor label of this sample is uncertain. The chain combines TRBV11-2 with TRBJ1-4; D unresolved. The CDR3 loop is CASAPERAGEKLFF. The CDR3 bases are TGTGCCAGCGCCCCGGAGAGAGCCGGTGAAAAACTGTTTTTT.